The 16 T cell receptor beta chains below all came from one sample that was sequenced in a study of cytomegalovirus exposure and HLA in healthy donors. Sequenced by immunoSEQ multiplex PCR; TCRdb stores in-frame clones only, minus some. The table has roughly 73,000 clones, around 95% seen once. The sample was PBMCs. The receptors derive from a man younger than 35 in good health and CMV-seronegative.

This sequence joins TRBV5-4 and TRBJ1-1; 9 positions match TRBD1. V gave up 2 bases and J gave up 4 bases; unmatched junction bases: 6. Germline-derived CDR1 and CDR2 are SGHNT and YYREEE (reference sequence). CDR3 length equals 15 residues. The CDR3 protein is CASSLDRGVGTEAFF. The CDR3 bases are TGTGCCAGCAGCTTAGACAGGGGGGTGGGCACTGAAGCTTTCTTT.

This sequence joins TRBV2 and TRBJ1-5, with D maybe TRBD1 (5 bases). There are 13 residues in the CDR3. Looked up from germline, CDR1 is SNHLY and CDR2 is FYNNEI. The ends were cut back, 10 bases at V and 1 base at J, with 11 bases in the middle. Written as DNA, the CDR3 is TGTGCCACCGCGCGGGACAGCAATCAGCCCCAGCATTTT. Translated: CATARDSNQPQHF.

The rearrangement links TRBV6-6 to TRBJ1-2; D perhaps matches TRBD1 (6 bases). The CDR3 has 13 residues. V was cut by 2 bases and J by 6 bases, with 10 bases left in between. The germline V gene encodes CDR1 MNHNY and CDR2 SVGAGI (reference sequence). The CDR3 nucleotides are TGTGCCAGCAGTTACATATCAGGGGATGGCTACACCTTC. It codes for CASSYISGDGYTF.

The V and J genes are TRBV19 and TRBJ2-7; 8 bases line up with TRBD1. Germline V CDR1 and CDR2: LNHDA, SQIVND (reference sequence). The CDR3 totals 13 residues. J was trimmed by 7 bases and V by 6 bases; bases with no gene match: 8. CDR3: CASRDRDGKEQYF. The CDR3 nucleotides read TGTGCCAGTAGGGACAGGGATGGGAAGGAGCAGTACTTC.

The V and J genes are TRBV11-2 and TRBJ1-1; D unclear. Germline V gene sequence: CDR1 SGHAT, CDR2 FQNNGV. The CDR3 covers 13 residues. Trimming stripped 6 bases from V and 8 bases from J, with 16 bases between. CDR3 sequence (DNA): TGTGCCAGCAGTGTAATTTCGAGAGGGGAAGCTTTCTTT. Translation gives CASSVISRGEAFF.

Here the CDR3 reads CASSFVGGARGYTF. The DNA of the CDR3 is TGTGCCAGCAGTTTTGTAGGGGGAGCCCGAGGCTACACCTTC. The chain has TRBV28 and TRBJ1-2, with D maybe TRBD1 (6 bases). The germline CDR1 and CDR2 sequences are MDHEN and SYDVKM. Trimming took off 3 bases at V and 8 bases at J, with 16 bases between the two ends. The CDR3 length is 14 residues.

This sequence joins TRBV14 and TRBJ1-4; D is ambiguous. Trimming stripped 0 bases from V and 8 bases from J, with 13 bases between. Germline CDR1 SGHDN, CDR2 FVKESK. The CDR3 loop spans 15 amino acids. The CDR3 nucleotides are TGTGCCAGCAGCCAAGATCGTTGGTCCGGGGAAAAACTGTTTTTT. Protein sequence: CASSQDRWSGEKLFF.

This rearrangement joins TRBV9 to TRBJ2-1, with a weak D call TRBD2 (6 bases). V lost 6 bases, J lost 2 bases, and 15 bases lay in between. There are 15 residues in the CDR3. The germline V gene encodes CDR1 SGDLS and CDR2 YYNGEE. CDR3 loop: CASTGSGSPYNEQFF. The CDR3 DNA reads TGTGCCAGCACCGGGAGCGGGTCCCCCTACAATGAGCAGTTCTTC.

This rearrangement joins TRBV9 to TRBJ1-1; D ambiguous. Deletions cut 4 bases from V and 6 bases from J, with 13 bases between. The CDR3 is 13 amino acids. Looked up from germline, CDR1 is SGDLS and CDR2 is YYNGEE. CDR3 region: CASSFDLGPEAFF. The CDR3 DNA is TGTGCCAGCAGCTTTGACCTGGGCCCTGAAGCTTTCTTT.

V is TRBV7-3 and J is TRBJ2-2; D may be TRBD2 (5 bases). Germline CDR1 SGHTA, CDR2 FQGTGA. The CDR3 extends over 13 amino acids. V shed 0 bases and J shed 7 bases, with 6 bases lying between them. For the CDR3, the DNA is TGTGCCAGCAGCTTAACGGCGGGCGGGGAGCTGTTTTTT. Its translation is CASSLTAGGELFF.

The rearrangement joins TRBV6-5 to TRBJ2-2; D remains ambiguous. Looked up from germline, CDR1 is MNHEY and CDR2 is SVGAGI. The CDR3 contains 15 residues. Trimming cost V 3 bases and J 1 base, with 9 bases left between them. This CDR3 is CASSYLPKNTGELFF. CDR3 nucleotides: TGTGCCAGCAGTTATTTACCTAAGAACACCGGGGAGCTGTTTTTT.

This clone has just one count. V usage is TRBV7-2 and J usage is TRBJ2-5; 10 positions agree with TRBD1. J gave up 0 bases and V 6 bases, and 10 bases lay outside the gene matches. Germline CDR1 and CDR2: SGHTA and FQGNSA. The length of the CDR3 is 17 residues. Here the CDR3 reads CASSLRFGTGDQETQYF. The CDR3 DNA reads TGTGCCAGCAGTTTACGCTTCGGGACAGGGGACCAAGAGACCCAGTACTTC.

The gene calls are TRBV19 and TRBJ2-1, with 8 nucleotides matching TRBD1. V trimming: 7 bases; J trimming: 1 base; junction bases outside the gene matches: 3. The germline V gene encodes CDR1 LNHDA and CDR2 SQIVND (reference sequence). The CDR3 consists of 14 residues. The CDR3 spells CASMDRASYNEQFF. CDR3 in DNA: TGTGCCAGTATGGACAGGGCGTCCTACAATGAGCAGTTCTTC.

The chain combines TRBV19 with TRBJ2-3; 8 bases match TRBD2. The CDR3 totals 15 residues. Germline trimming cut 5 bases from V and 1 base from J; bases unmatched to any gene: 5. Germline-derived CDR1 and CDR2 are LNHDA and SQIVND (reference sequence). DNA of the CDR3: TGTGCCAGTAGTCCCCCCGGGGGGGGCACAGATACGCAGTATTTT. This translates into CASSPPGGGTDTQYF.

The chain recombines TRBV7-9 with TRBJ1-4; D not resolved. CDR3 length: 14 residues. The ends were cut back, 1 base at V and 5 bases at J, with 8 bases in the middle. Germline V gives CDR1 SEHNR, CDR2 FQNEAQ (reference sequence). The CDR3 loop is CASSLGTGNEKLFF. The CDR3 region has the DNA TGTGCCAGCAGCTTAGGGACGGGGAATGAAAAACTGTTTTTT.

The V gene is TRBV19, the J gene TRBJ1-5; maybe TRBD1 (5 bases). Germline V gene lookup returns CDR1 LNHDA and CDR2 SQIVND (reference sequence). The V end was cut by 2 bases, the J end by 8 bases, with 19 bases between. The CDR3 runs 16 residues. CDR3 region: CASSIMPGLRGEPQHF. For the CDR3, the DNA is TGTGCCAGTAGTATAATGCCCGGGCTCCGGGGGGAGCCCCAGCATTTT.